A selection of T cell receptor beta chains follows, all from one sample in a study of cytomegalovirus exposure and HLA in healthy donors. Clones were read by immunoSEQ multiplex PCR, and TCRdb kept only the in-frame ones, dropping some. The sample yields about 50,000 clones, 88% seen once. Sample: PBMCs. The receptors stem from a woman in her twenties or thirties in good health and CMV-seronegative. The CDR3 runs from the conserved cysteine through the conserved F or W. The D gene is left open where the match is weak. Clone sizes are given selectively: once, few, many, or a class where the clone is expanded.

V: TRBV5-6
J: TRBJ1-1
D: NA
size: NA
CDR3: CASSLYRNTEAFF
DNA: TGTGCCAGCAGCCTGTACAGGAACACTGAAGCTTTCTTT

V: TRBV10-2
J: TRBJ1-1
D: NA
size: few
CDR3: CASSAGRVTEAFF
DNA: TGCGCCAGCAGTGCGGGCAGGGTGACTGAAGCTTTCTTT

V: TRBV5-1
J: TRBJ2-7
D: NA
size: NA
CDR3: CASREYTGTQYEQYF
DNA: TGCGCCAGCCGAGAGTATACGGGAACCCAGTACGAGCAGTACTTC

V: TRBV28
J: TRBJ2-5
D: TRBD2
size: NA
CDR3: CASKREGGETQYF
DNA: TGTGCCAGTAAGCGGGAGGGCGGGGAGACCCAGTACTTC

V: TRBV11-1
J: TRBJ2-5
D: TRBD1
size: NA
CDR3: CASSLGSLTGGWETQYF
DNA: TGTGCCAGCAGCTTAGGTTCCTTGACAGGGGGATGGGAGACCCAGTACTTC

V: TRBV11-2
J: TRBJ2-7
D: TRBD1
size: NA
CDR3: CASSLGTGGNPSYEQYF
DNA: TGTGCCAGCAGCTTGGGGACAGGGGGAAACCCCTCCTACGAGCAGTACTTC

V: TRBV28
J: TRBJ2-2
D: TRBD2
size: NA
CDR3: CATAGLAVTGELFF
DNA: TGTGCAACAGCGGGACTAGCGGTCACCGGGGAGCTGTTTTTT

V: TRBV29-1
J: TRBJ2-7
D: TRBD1
size: NA
CDR3: CSVEDRGTYEQYF
DNA: TGCAGCGTGGAAGACAGGGGCACTTACGAGCAGTACTTC

V: TRBV6-6
J: TRBJ2-5
D: NA
size: NA
CDR3: CASSYQTGGTQYF
DNA: TGTGCCAGCAGTTACCAGACCGGGGGGACCCAGTACTTC

V: TRBV5-1
J: TRBJ1-2
D: NA
size: NA
CDR3: CASSLGQFYGYTF
DNA: TGCGCCAGCAGCTTGGGCCAGTTCTATGGCTACACCTTC

V: TRBV10-1
J: TRBJ2-7
D: NA
size: NA
CDR3: CASTPPASRRWAYEQYF
DNA: TGCGCCAGCACCCCTCCTGCATCGCGGAGGTGGGCCTACGAGCAGTACTTC

V: TRBV27
J: TRBJ2-2
D: NA
size: NA
CDR3: CASKAGYTGELFF
DNA: TGTGCCAGCAAGGCAGGATACACCGGGGAGCTGTTTTTT

V: TRBV7-7
J: TRBJ2-7
D: NA
size: NA
CDR3: CASSKSSNYEQYF
DNA: TGTGCCAGCAGCAAGAGCTCAAACTACGAGCAGTACTTC

V: TRBV29-1
J: TRBJ2-7
D: TRBD1
size: NA
CDR3: CSVEVGQGSSEQYF
DNA: TGCAGCGTTGAAGTGGGACAGGGGTCTAGCGAGCAGTACTTC

V: TRBV2
J: TRBJ2-3
D: TRBD1
size: NA
CDR3: CASSRDRGTDTQYF
DNA: TGTGCCAGCAGTAGGGACAGGGGTACAGATACGCAGTATTTT

V: TRBV9
J: TRBJ1-4
D: NA
size: NA
CDR3: CASSAQRGEKLFF
DNA: TGTGCCAGCAGCGCCCAGAGAGGTGAAAAACTGTTTTTT

V: TRBV10-2
J: TRBJ2-3
D: TRBD1
size: few
CDR3: CASRRTGGGDTQYF
DNA: TGCGCCAGCCGTCGGACAGGGGGCGGAGATACGCAGTATTTT